This T cell receptor beta chain was sequenced during a study of OX40 agonist ivuxolimab in advanced cancers. Study-level background: The costimulatory receptor OX40 (CD134) was targeted by ivuxolimab, a fully human IgG2 agonistic monoclonal antibody. Intravenous ivuxolimab was administered to patients every 2 weeks at six dose levels: 0.01, 0.1, 0.3, 1.5, 3 and 10 mg/kg. Of the approximately 54 patients in dose escalation, around 20 had hepatocellular carcinoma, some 15 had melanoma, 9 had renal cell carcinoma and 9 had head and neck cancer. In the dose-escalation cohort, around four fifths of patients were male, and the mean age was approximately 60 years, with a range of about 23 to 80. Patients were allowed to have had prior anti-PD-1, anti-PD-L1 or anti-CTLA-4 therapy, and around 37% of the dose-escalation patients had previously received checkpoint inhibitors. Partial responses occurred in three dose-escalation patients: two with cutaneous melanoma and one with hepatocellular carcinoma. The point of sequencing TCRbeta in the periphery was to test whether ivuxolimab changed TCR sequence diversity and drove clonal T-cell expansion. The paper describes the monotherapy dose-escalation part (N = 52 patients) of the phase I trial of ivuxolimab.

The paper as a whole reports these results and caveats: Low levels of normalized T-cell clonal expansion were also seen in some patients who did not respond. On average, CD8+ T cells showed more expanded clones than CD4+ T cells after ivuxolimab. The antigen specificity of the peripheral T cells that underwent clonal expansion was not determined. At doses of 0.1 to 3.0 mg/kg, clonal expansion of both CD4+ and CD8+ T cells in blood was seen between baseline and week 6. Partial responders in the 0.1-3.0 mg/kg groups had among the lowest normalized peripheral clonal expansion, especially among CD8+ T cells.

Remarks on this clone: The target of this receptor is not known. Base-call qualities are not available, and no considerably larger clone is one nucleotide away.

V is reduced by 7 bases and J by 5 bases, leaving a spacing of 9 bases between them. Including cysteine and phenylalanine, the CDR3 has 12 amino acids. Only the CDR3 portion is preserved as DNA: 36 bases, with reading frame beginning at the first base. From the germline V gene, CDR1 is MDHEN and CDR2 is SYDVKM. The trial excluded patients who had a history of autoimmune disease or who were on systemic immunosuppression. Peripheral blood for TCR sequencing was drawn from every dose cohort at baseline, at cycle 4 day 1 and at cycle 7 day 1. The samples were taken from a phase I, first-in-human, multicenter, open-label dose-escalation trial of ivuxolimab. Adults with locally advanced or metastatic melanoma, renal cell, hepatocellular, or head and neck squamous cell carcinoma were enrolled in the trial. Before TCR sequencing, CD4+ T cells and CD8+ T cells were sorted from peripheral blood as separate populations.

Genomic DNA was isolated from the sorted cells so that the TCRbeta CDR3 region could be sequenced. The immunoSEQ Assay was used for sequencing of TCRbeta CDR3 regions. TCRdb provides this immuneACCESS table in a form limited to in-frame rearrangements. Some clones are lacking; in checked studies, under half of them reflect an unresolved V gene, and why the rest are absent is not known. Recorded for this sample are about 25,000 clones; 86% of them occurred a single time. The ten largest make up approximately 42% of the sample. Material: CD4+ or CD8+ T cells sorted from blood, obtained in a trial of the OX40 agonist ivuxolimab. This clonotype was sampled from an adult with an advanced solid tumor such as melanoma, head and neck, liver or kidney cancer. The V and J genes are TRBV28 and TRBJ2-1; confidence is insufficient to name the D gene. In nucleotide form, the sequence is TGTGCCAGCAAGAAACCGCACAATGAGCAGTTCTTC. It codes for CASKKPHNEQFF. The variable domain in full, with residues beyond the CDR3 obtained from the reference TRBV28 and TRBJ2-1 genes, is DVKVTQSSRYLVKRTGEKVFLECVQDMDHENMFWYRQDPGLGLRLIYFSYDVKMKEKGDIPEGYSVSREKKERFSLILESASTNQTSMYLCASKKPHNEQFFGPGTRLTVL.